A few counts support the clone carrying this T cell receptor (beta chain). The target antigen is unknown. Clones were sequenced by immunoSEQ multiplex PCR, and TCRdb holds only the in-frame ones, with some missing. This table has tens of thousands of clones, about two thirds appearing once. This sample was included in a study of T cell clones after liver transplantation. Study-level background: HCV positivity affected three of eight recipients; the rest lacked autoimmune or viral indications. Patients counted as tolerant after at least one year off all immunosuppression, enzymes not exceeding twice normal. Study conclusions and caveats: A significant post-transplant drop in circulating graft-donor-reactive CD4 TCRbeta sequences occurred in most of the 8 subjects. Rather than being deleted, graft donor-reactive T cells may have moved into the graft.

The receptor was derived from a human patient who received a liver transplant. Some of these T cells may belong to the graft donor. Sequencing was performed on CD4+ T cells from blood, taken at the roughly 15-month timepoint.

CDR3 residues: CSVHTPRRTEAFF. The CDR3 DNA sequence: TGCAGCGTACACACCCCGAGAAGGACTGAAGCTTTCTTT. V is TRBV29-1 and J is TRBJ1-1; no clear D. V dropped 6 bases and J dropped 5 bases, with 16 bases sitting between them. The CDR3 covers 13 residues. CDR1 SQVTM and CDR2 ANQGSEA come from the germline V gene. The full variable domain, its missing parts supplied by reference TRBV29-1 and TRBJ1-1, is SAVISQKPSRDICQRGTSLTIQCQVDSQVTMMFWYRQQPGQSLTLIATANQGSEATYESGFVIDKFPISRPNLTFSTLTVSNMSPEDSSIYLCSVHTPRRTEAFFGQGTRLTVV.